A single sample gave rise to the 30 T cell receptor beta chains below, sequenced in a study of blood T cells in healthy people across ages. A sample-barcoded 5' primer and a J-beta primer mix were used in a second PCR of roughly 6 to 11 cycles. From the 5' RACE reads, TCRdb called clonotypes with MiXCR, one entry per CDR3 protein. The data show roughly 1.4 million distinct CDR3 sequences, approximately 59% seen once. Specimen: blood. The receptors here all came from a man younger than 35 in good health.

The chain combines TRBV7-8 with TRBJ1-2; D may be TRBD1 (5 bases). CDR3 length: 16 residues. V was pared by 2 bases and J by 5 bases, with 18 bases between. CDR1 is SGHVS and CDR2 is FQNEAQ in the germline V gene. For the CDR3, the DNA is TGTGCCAGCAGCTTAAGTGAGGGGTCGGTACTATATGGCTACACCTTC. This translates into CASSLSEGSVLYGYTF.

The rearrangement joins TRBV29-1 to TRBJ2-1; unclear D gene. The V gene's germline CDR1 is SQVTM and CDR2 ANQGSEA. V was trimmed by 2 bases and J by 10 bases, leaving 6 bases between them. The length of the CDR3 is 10 residues. The CDR3 loop reads CSVENGEQFF. CDR3 bases: TGCAGCGTTGAAAACGGGGAGCAGTTCTTC.

V usage is TRBV4-1 and J usage is TRBJ1-5; no clear D. The V end lost 2 bases, the J end lost 4 bases, and 12 bases lay between the germline ends. Germline V gives CDR1 MGHRA, CDR2 YSYEKL. This CDR3 contains 15 residues. The CDR3 DNA sequence: TGCGCCAGCAGCCAAATCGACCGATCTAATCAGCCCCAGCATTTT. It codes for CASSQIDRSNQPQHF.

The chain employs TRBV6-2 or TRBV6-3 and TRBJ2-7; D uncertain. With 2 bases removed from V and 2 bases from J, the gap between germline ends came to 10 bases. This CDR3 has 14 residues. The V gene's germline CDR1 is MNHEY and CDR2 SVGEGT. The CDR3 DNA reads as TGTGCCAGCAGTTACCTCACCGCTACCTACGAGCAGTACTTC. Amino acids: CASSYLTATYEQYF.

This clonotype showed up just a few times. The gene calls are TRBV27 and TRBJ1-1; D may be TRBD1 (5 bases). CDR3 length: 14 residues. Germline CDR1 and CDR2: MNHEY and SMNVEV (reference sequence). Trimming took 6 bases from V and 1 from J, leaving 12 bases between them. The CDR3 sequence: CASSLWDGNTEAFF. The CDR3 DNA is TGTGCCAGCAGCTTGTGGGACGGGAACACTGAAGCTTTCTTT.

V usage is TRBV3-1 and J usage is TRBJ2-1, with D perhaps TRBD2 (6 bases). Germline values: CDR1 LGHDT, CDR2 YNNKEL (reference sequence). This CDR3 comprises 15 residues. The ends were cut back, 2 bases at V and 9 bases at J, with 17 bases in the middle. CDR3 bases: TGTGCCAGCAGCCAATGGGACTCGCTTAGCGGTGAGCAGTTCTTC. Its protein product is CASSQWDSLSGEQFF.

This chain links TRBV2 with TRBJ2-5, with TRBD2 as a possible D gene (5 bases). The V gene's germline CDR1 is SNHLY and CDR2 FYNNEI. This CDR3 is built from 13 residues. The V end lost 4 bases, the J end lost 7 bases, and 13 bases lay between the germline ends. CDR3 DNA: TGTGCCAGCAGTGGTAGTAGCGAAGGGACCCAGTACTTC. Encoded protein: CASSGSSEGTQYF.

CDR3 protein: CASSFTGGHEQYF. CDR3 DNA sequence: TGTGCCAGCAGCTTTACGGGGGGCCACGAGCAGTACTTC. This chain connects TRBV7-6 to TRBJ2-5; weak D call: TRBD2 (7 bases). The DNA end favors TRBJ2-7, so the J call may be wrong. The CDR3 is made up of 13 amino acids. The germline gives CDR1 SGHVS, CDR2 FNYEAQ.

The chain has TRBV7-2 and TRBJ1-2, with D uncertain. V lost 1 base and J lost 5, with 14 bases in between. Germline loops: CDR1 SGHTA, CDR2 FQGNSA. The CDR3 spans 15 residues. The chain's CDR3 is CASSLEWLPRYGYTF. DNA for the CDR3: TGTGCCAGCAGCTTAGAGTGGCTTCCCCGATATGGCTACACCTTC.

This clonotype was seen more than once but under ten times. The chain is built from TRBV25-1 and TRBJ2-1; 9 nucleotides match TRBD2. Per the germline V gene, CDR1 is MGHDK and CDR2 is SYGVNS. This CDR3 has 14 amino acids. Trimming took 6 bases from V and 7 from J; bases not matched to a gene: 7. The CDR3, as DNA: TGTGCCAGCAGGGAAGCGGGAGGTGGTAATGAGCAGTTCTTC. Residues: CASREAGGGNEQFF.

The chain uses TRBV6-5 and TRBJ2-3; D is perhaps TRBD1 (5 bases). The ends were cut back, 4 bases at V and 2 bases at J, with 22 bases in the middle. The CDR3 contains 18 residues. Germline V CDR1 and CDR2: MNHEY, SVGAGI. The CDR3, as DNA: TGTGCCAGCAGTTTCCGGGCGCAGGACATTTCACACACAGATACGCAGTATTTT. Encoded protein: CASSFRAQDISHTDTQYF.

This chain uses TRBV4-1 with TRBJ2-5; TRBD1 aligns across 9 bases. CDR1 is MGHRA, CDR2 YSYEKL, per germline. The CDR3 has 15 residues. V lost 5 bases to trimming and J lost 3 bases; unmatched junction nucleotides: 7. The CDR3 DNA reads as TGCGCCAGCAGCACGCGGGACAGGGCGAAAGAGACCCAGTACTTC. This sequence encodes CASSTRDRAKETQYF.

The chain uses TRBV7-9 and TRBJ2-7; 9 positions match TRBD2. Unmatched junction bases numbered 5, after V lost 5 bases and J lost 0 bases. The length of the CDR3 is 15 residues. The germline V gene has CDR1 SEHNR and CDR2 FQNEAQ (reference sequence). The CDR3 reads CASSASGTGSYEQYF. DNA for the CDR3: TGTGCCAGCAGCGCTAGCGGGACCGGCTCCTACGAGCAGTACTTC.

This rearrangement joins TRBV5-1 to TRBJ2-3, with 7 bases that match TRBD1. Per the germline V gene, CDR1 is SGHRS and CDR2 is YFSETQ. J was trimmed by 2 bases and V by 3 bases; bases with no gene match: 3. The CDR3 has 14 residues. CDR3 DNA: TGCGCCAGCAGCTCGGGACAGTTCACAGATACGCAGTATTTT. This encodes CASSSGQFTDTQYF.

The chain carries TRBV28 and TRBJ2-3; no definite D call. The germline V gene has CDR1 MDHEN and CDR2 SYDVKM. The V end was cut by 7 bases, the J end by 2 bases, with 19 bases between. CDR3 size: 16 residues. DNA for the CDR3: TGTGCCAGCATCGGTCTGGAACAGAGCCTCACAGATACGCAGTATTTT. Translation gives CASIGLEQSLTDTQYF.

This chain uses TRBV7-9 with TRBJ1-4, with D possibly being TRBD1 (5 bases). This CDR3 has 15 residues. The germline CDR1 and CDR2 sequences are SEHNR and FQNEAQ (reference sequence). V was trimmed by 5 bases and J by 1 base, leaving 11 bases between them. The CDR3 sequence is CASSLRGRTNEKLFF. The CDR3 DNA reads as TGTGCCAGCAGCCTCCGGGGACGAACTAATGAAAAACTGTTTTTT.

The chain uses TRBV4-2 and TRBJ1-4, with 10 bases lining up with TRBD1. V shed 0 bases, J shed 8 bases, and the junction held 3 bases outside the gene matches. Germline V CDR1 and CDR2: LGHNA, YNFKEQ. The CDR3 totals 15 residues. The CDR3 sequence: CASSQDGTGDEKLFF. CDR3 in DNA: TGTGCCAGCAGCCAAGATGGGACAGGGGACGAAAAACTGTTTTTT.

This chain uses TRBV24-1 with TRBJ2-7; D may be TRBD1 (6 bases). V lost 6 bases, J lost 2 bases, and 13 bases lay in between. Germline V gene data show CDR1 as KGHDR and CDR2 as SFDVKD. The CDR3 contains 14 residues. In nucleotides, the CDR3 is TGTGCCACCAGTCAGGGACACGGACCCTACGAGCAGTACTTC. Translating it yields CATSQGHGPYEQYF.

The J gene is TRBJ2-3, the V gene TRBV29-1; 9 bases fit TRBD2. The CDR3 sequence is 16 residues long. Trimming took 4 bases from V and 4 from J; bases not matched to a gene: 12. Germline V gene data show CDR1 as SQVTM and CDR2 as ANQGSEA. The CDR3 DNA sequence: TGCAGCGTTGTCCCGATAGCGGGAGTTAGTTCAGATACGCAGTATTTT. This sequence encodes CSVVPIAGVSSDTQYF.

At least ten counts were recorded for this clonotype. The rearrangement joins TRBV20-1 to TRBJ1-2, with D uncertain. The CDR3 runs to 9 residues. Germline loops: CDR1 DFQATT, CDR2 SNEGSKA (reference sequence). V shed 3 bases and J shed 6 bases, with 2 bases lying between them. The CDR3 loop is CSARDGYTF. The CDR3, as DNA: TGCAGTGCTAGGGATGGCTACACCTTC.

This clonotype has only a few counts. The chain carries TRBV20-1 and TRBJ2-7; D remains ambiguous. The germline CDR1 and CDR2 sequences are DFQATT and SNEGSKA (reference sequence). This CDR3 is built from 14 residues. The germline V and J ends were trimmed by 0 bases and 1 base, with 10 bases remaining between them. Here the CDR3 DNA reads TGCAGTGCTAGAGAGGGCTTCGGGTCCTACGAGCAGTACTTC. The encoded protein is CSAREGFGSYEQYF.

The V gene is TRBV29-1, the J gene TRBJ2-5; D gene ambiguous. The J call could be wrong; TRBJ2-1 is a better fit for the DNA end. The CDR3 runs 13 residues. Germline CDR1 is SQVTM and CDR2 is ANQGSEA. The CDR3 is CSVVGKYQETQFF. The CDR3 region has the DNA TGCAGCGTTGTTGGCAAGTACCAAGAGACCCAGTTCTTC.

This clonotype is a singleton in its sample. The chain couples TRBV27 to TRBJ1-1, with D unresolved. Germline V gene lookup returns CDR1 MNHEY and CDR2 SMNVEV (reference sequence). V lost 3 bases to trimming and J lost 2 bases, with 13 bases between them. The CDR3 length is 15 residues. DNA for the CDR3: TGTGCCAGCAGTTTTCAGGAGCAACCCAACACTGAAGCTTTCTTT. It encodes CASSFQEQPNTEAFF.

The rearrangement uses TRBV27 and TRBJ2-7; D is possibly TRBD1 (5 bases). In germline, CDR1 is MNHEY, CDR2 SMNVEV (reference sequence). Trimming cost V 6 bases and J 2 bases, with 17 bases left between them. This CDR3 comprises 15 residues. DNA for the CDR3: TGTGCCAGCAGCCCTATTGGGGCCGCGACCTACGAGCAGTACTTC. Protein sequence: CASSPIGAATYEQYF.

The rearrangement joins TRBV7-8 to TRBJ2-7, with 10 nucleotides matching TRBD2. The CDR3 has 15 residues. Trimming removed 6 bases from V and 4 bases from J; junction bases left unmatched: 9. Germline CDR1 and CDR2: SGHVS and FQNEAQ. CDR3 region: CASRQTPLAGYEQYF. The CDR3, as DNA: TGTGCCAGCAGACAAACCCCACTAGCGGGATACGAGCAGTACTTC.

This clonotype was seen a handful of times. This rearrangement joins TRBV3-1 to TRBJ2-5; 7 bases are shared with TRBD1. CDR1 LGHDT and CDR2 YNNKEL come from the germline V gene (reference sequence). V lost 0 bases, J lost 1 base, and 8 bases stayed unmatched. CDR3 length: 17 amino acids. The CDR3 sequence: CASSQDIGDRSQETQYF. The DNA for the CDR3 is TGTGCCAGCAGCCAAGATATAGGGGACAGAAGCCAAGAGACCCAGTACTTC.

The chain uses TRBV9 and TRBJ2-7; the D gene is possibly TRBD2 (7 bases). The CDR3 is 15 residues long. Trimming took off 2 bases at V and 0 bases at J, with 12 bases between the two ends. CDR1 and CDR2 from the germline V gene are SGDLS and YYNGEE. CDR3 in amino acids: CASSVAGASSYEQYF. The CDR3 DNA is TGTGCCAGCAGCGTCGCGGGGGCGAGCTCCTACGAGCAGTACTTC.

The chain has TRBV12-5 and TRBJ2-3, with D possibly being TRBD1 (6 bases). The germline gives CDR1 LGHNT, CDR2 FRNRAP. The CDR3 has 13 amino acids. V lost 6 bases, J lost 9 bases, and 16 bases lay in between. The CDR3 nucleotides are TGTGCTAGTGGAACACAGGGAACTGGGACGCAGTATTTT. It translates to CASGTQGTGTQYF.

This chain uses TRBV20-1 with TRBJ2-6; TRBD1 agrees at 8 bases. The J segment lost 3 bases and the V segment lost 0 bases, leaving 4 bases of the junction unmatched. CDR3 length: 16 residues. Germline loops: CDR1 DFQATT, CDR2 SNEGSKA (reference sequence). CDR3 sequence (DNA): TGCAGTGCTAGAGATCAGGGGGCGCGTGGGGCCAACGTCCTGACTTTC. As protein: CSARDQGARGANVLTF.

This clonotype was recorded many times. The chain combines TRBV7-2 with TRBJ2-2; 12 bases match TRBD2. The CDR3 has 16 amino acids. V was clipped by 0 bases and J by 5 bases; unmatched bases: 1. Germline lookup yields CDR1 SGHTA and CDR2 FQGNSA. CDR3 DNA: TGTGCCAGCAGCTTAGCGACTAGCGGGGGTACCGGGGAGCTGTTTTTT. It specifies CASSLATSGGTGELFF.